Described below is a single T cell receptor beta chain sequence and its context. Its antigen is currently unknown. The source of the sample is a study of cytomegalovirus exposure and HLA in healthy donors. Study-wide results and caveats: In a later analysis, DRB1 alleles had the most associated TCRs; HLA-C alleles the fewest.

Primers for the PCR totalled 60 Vbeta and 13 Jbeta. As originally analysed: In a later analysis, around 12 million of approximately 86 million unique beta chains occurred in at least two donors. This table comes from immunoSEQ multiplex PCR, and its TCRdb copy is limited to in-frame clones, with some not included. V and J calls and clone size are as listed in that table; D and trimming were resolved from the DNA. The sample has hundreds of thousands of clones, around 73% seen once. Input material: PBMCs. The clonotype was recovered from a male donor in good health and CMV-seronegative.

The CDR3 DNA sequence: TGTGCCAGCAGATTAGCGGGAAGTAATGAGCAGTTCTTC. Encoded protein: CASRLAGSNEQFF. This chain links TRBV25-1 with TRBJ2-1, with 8 nucleotides matching TRBD2. V trimming: 6 bases; J trimming: 7 bases; junction bases outside the gene matches: 5. In germline, CDR1 is MGHDK, CDR2 SYGVNS. This CDR3 comprises 13 residues.